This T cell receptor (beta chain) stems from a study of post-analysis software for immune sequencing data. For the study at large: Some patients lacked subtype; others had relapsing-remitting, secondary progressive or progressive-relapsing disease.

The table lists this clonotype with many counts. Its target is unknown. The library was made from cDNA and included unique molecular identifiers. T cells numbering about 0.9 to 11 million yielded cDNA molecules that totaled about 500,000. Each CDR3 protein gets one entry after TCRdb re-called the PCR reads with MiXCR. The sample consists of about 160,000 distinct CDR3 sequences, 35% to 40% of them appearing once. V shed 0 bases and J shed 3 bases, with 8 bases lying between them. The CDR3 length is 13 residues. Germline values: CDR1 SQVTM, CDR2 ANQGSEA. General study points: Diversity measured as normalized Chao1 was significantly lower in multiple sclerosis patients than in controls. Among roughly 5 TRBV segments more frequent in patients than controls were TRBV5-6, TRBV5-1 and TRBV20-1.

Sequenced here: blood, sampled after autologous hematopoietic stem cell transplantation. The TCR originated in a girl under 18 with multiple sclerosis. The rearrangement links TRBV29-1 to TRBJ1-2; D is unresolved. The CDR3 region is CSVEDPEHYGYTF. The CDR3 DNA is TGCAGCGTTGAAGATCCCGAACACTATGGCTACACCTTC.